Shown below are 27 T cell receptor beta chains from a single sample sequenced in a study of blood T cell repertoires in COVID-19. The table came from immunoSEQ multiplex PCR; TCRdb's copy has only in-frame clones and leaves some out. This repertoire shows about 160,000 clones, around nine tenths found once; its top ten account for 18%. The sample was peripheral blood. These receptors originate from a man in his 60s with active or convalescent COVID-19.

This chain links TRBV3-1 (or the pseudogene TRBV3-2) with TRBJ2-3; 13 positions match TRBD2. There are 16 residues in the CDR3. With V trimmed by 7 bases and J by 6 bases, 10 bases remained unmatched. CDR1 is LGHDT and CDR2 is YNNKEL in the germline V gene (reference sequence). The CDR3 loop is CASNRLLAGGLDTQYF. The CDR3 DNA sequence: TGTGCCAGCAACCGCCTACTAGCGGGGGGGCTCGATACGCAGTATTTT.

J is TRBJ1-1 and V is TRBV7-2; 9 positions agree with TRBD1. Looked up from germline, CDR1 is SGHTA and CDR2 is FQGNSA. Losses at the gene ends were 5 bases for V and 4 bases for J; bases not matched to a gene: 8. The length of the CDR3 is 15 residues. The CDR3 protein is CASSVETGGITEAFF. The CDR3 DNA reads as TGTGCCAGCAGCGTAGAGACAGGGGGGATCACTGAAGCTTTCTTT.

The rearrangement joins TRBV6-5 to TRBJ2-1; D might be TRBD2 (7 bases). V shed 7 bases and J shed 1 base, with 14 bases lying between them. CDR3 length: 15 amino acids. Germline V gene sequence: CDR1 MNHEY, CDR2 SVGAGI. The CDR3, as DNA: TGTGCCAGCACCGAGGGGGGGGTTTCCTACAATGAGCAGTTCTTC. Its translation: CASTEGGVSYNEQFF.

In its sample, this clone was seen once. The chain has TRBV5-1 and TRBJ2-1; no reliable D call. From germline, CDR1 is SGHRS and CDR2 YFSETQ. The V gene lost 3 bases and the J gene lost 7 bases, with 17 bases spanning the gap. This CDR3 is 15 amino acids long. The CDR3 DNA sequence: TGCGCCAGCAGCTCCGAGCCGGGTACGGCAAATGAGCAGTTCTTC. It specifies CASSSEPGTANEQFF.

The V call is TRBV30, the J call TRBJ1-3, with a possible D match to TRBD1 (6 bases). Between the trimmed V and J ends, which lost 0 bases and 3 bases, there was a span of 12 bases. This CDR3 has 15 amino acids. Germline V gene data show CDR1 as GTSNPN and CDR2 as SVGIG (reference sequence). The CDR3: CAWSVRGFRGNTIYF. CDR3 DNA sequence: TGTGCCTGGAGTGTAAGGGGGTTCCGTGGAAACACCATATATTTT. Drawing the rest from reference TRBV30 and TRBJ1-3, the complete variable domain is SQTIHQWPATLVQPVGSPLSLECTVEGTSNPNLYWYRQAAGRGLQLLFYSVGIGQISSEVPQNLSASRPQDRQFILSSKKLLLSDSGFYLCAWSVRGFRGNTIYFGEGSWLTVV.

This chain uses TRBV29-1 with TRBJ2-7; 9 bases match TRBD2. The ends lost 3 bases at V and 0 bases at J; junction bases unmatched: 6. Germline values: CDR1 SQVTM, CDR2 ANQGSEA. CDR3 length equals 15 residues. The chain's CDR3 is CSVEGVAGVSYEQYF. The CDR3 DNA reads TGCAGCGTTGAGGGTGTAGCGGGGGTCTCCTACGAGCAGTACTTC.

The genes are TRBV19 and TRBJ1-1; D possibly corresponds to TRBD1 (5 bases). Looked up from germline, CDR1 is LNHDA and CDR2 is SQIVND (reference sequence). This CDR3 is built from 14 residues. V lost 7 bases, J lost 6 bases, and 18 bases lay in between. The CDR3 is CASTPARGFSEAFF. Here the CDR3 DNA reads TGTGCCAGTACTCCTGCTAGGGGATTCTCTGAAGCTTTCTTT.

The rearrangement joins TRBV30 to TRBJ1-2; possible D gene TRBD1, 5 bases. The ends were cut back, 4 bases at V and 0 bases at J, with 12 bases in the middle. There are 14 residues in the CDR3. Germline V lookup: CDR1 GTSNPN, CDR2 SVGIG (reference sequence). The CDR3 protein is CAWTPDTANYGYTF. CDR3 nucleotide sequence: TGTGCCTGGACCCCGGACACCGCTAACTATGGCTACACCTTC.

V is TRBV5-1 and J is TRBJ2-1, with unresolved D. The CDR3 is 16 amino acids. V gave up 1 base and J gave up 0 bases, with 11 bases separating them. The germline gives CDR1 SGHRS, CDR2 YFSETQ. CDR3 nucleotide sequence: TGCGCCAGCAGCTTGCAACGAGTACGCTCCTACAATGAGCAGTTCTTC. Amino acid sequence: CASSLQRVRSYNEQFF.

The chain combines TRBV30 with TRBJ1-6, with 11 bases matching TRBD1. V dropped 4 bases and J dropped 9; count of bases not matched to a gene: 5. CDR3 size: 14 residues. CDR1 GTSNPN and CDR2 SVGIG come from the germline V gene (reference sequence). The CDR3 DNA reads TGTGCCTGGACCGGTGGGACAGGGGGTTCACCCCTCCACTTT. Encoded protein: CAWTGGTGGSPLHF.

The rearrangement joins TRBV18 to TRBJ1-4, with 7 nucleotides matching TRBD1. The ends lost 1 base at V and 8 bases at J; junction bases unmatched: 4. The CDR3 has 14 amino acids. Germline CDR1 and CDR2: KGHSH and LQKENI. CDR3: CASSPLQGTEKLFF. The CDR3, as DNA: TGTGCCAGCTCACCACTACAGGGGACGGAAAAACTGTTTTTT.

The chain couples TRBV2 to TRBJ1-5, with D tentatively TRBD1 (5 bases). CDR1 is SNHLY and CDR2 is FYNNEI in the germline V gene. The germline V and J ends were trimmed by 4 bases and 3 bases, with 10 bases remaining between them. The CDR3 totals 14 residues. The CDR3 DNA is TGTGCCAGCAGTGCTCAGGGTTACAATCAGCCCCAGCATTTT. It translates to CASSAQGYNQPQHF.

Here the CDR3 reads CASSNRGTNQPQHF. DNA for the CDR3: TGTGCCAGCAGTAACAGGGGTACCAATCAGCCCCAGCATTTT. The chain has TRBV6-5 and TRBJ1-5; 7 nucleotides align to TRBD1. This CDR3 contains 14 residues. The V gene end was trimmed by 5 bases and the J gene end by 3 bases; junction bases not matched to a gene: 4. Per the germline V gene, CDR1 is MNHEY and CDR2 is SVGAGI.

This chain links TRBV27 with TRBJ2-7; maybe TRBD1 (5 bases). The CDR3 runs to 15 residues. Germline CDR1 MNHEY, CDR2 SMNVEV (reference sequence). V shed 6 bases and J shed 0 bases, with 15 bases lying between them. The CDR3 is CASSIWGVNSYEQYF. As DNA, the CDR3 is TGTGCCAGCAGCATTTGGGGCGTAAACTCCTACGAGCAGTACTTC.

The table lists this clone with a count of one. The CDR3 sequence is CASSEGTGTENTEAFF. The CDR3 DNA sequence: TGCGCCAGCAGTGAAGGGACAGGGACAGAGAACACTGAAGCTTTCTTT. This chain links TRBV10-1 with TRBJ1-1; TRBD1 matches 9 bases. The length of the CDR3 is 16 residues. The ends lost 3 bases at V and 1 base at J; junction bases unmatched: 6. Germline loops: CDR1 WNHNN, CDR2 SYGVQD (reference sequence).

The chain carries TRBV27 and TRBJ1-4; D unclear. There are 16 residues in the CDR3. The germline CDR1 and CDR2 sequences are MNHEY and SMNVEV (reference sequence). With 1 base removed from V and 3 bases from J, the gap between germline ends came to 12 bases. The CDR3 region is CASSLFGRTPNEKLFF. CDR3 DNA: TGTGCCAGCAGTTTATTTGGGCGTACCCCTAATGAAAAACTGTTTTTT. The full variable domain, its missing parts supplied by reference TRBV27 and TRBJ1-4, is EAQVTQNPRYLITVTGKKLTVTCSQNMNHEYMSWYRQDPGLGLRQIYYSMNVEVTDKGDVPEGYKVSRKEKRNFPLILESPSPNQTSLYFCASSLFGRTPNEKLFFGSGTQLSVL.

This clone was detected only once. This chain connects TRBV3-1 (or the pseudogene TRBV3-2) to TRBJ2-5; 8 nucleotides line up with TRBD2. Losses at the gene ends were 2 bases for V and 3 bases for J; bases not matched to a gene: 5. Germline V lookup: CDR1 LGHDT, CDR2 YNNKEL (reference sequence). The length of the CDR3 is 15 residues. Written as DNA, the CDR3 is TGTGCCAGCAGCCAATGGGTCGGGGGGGAAGAGACCCAGTACTTC. Translating it yields CASSQWVGGEETQYF.

The chain carries TRBV7-2 and TRBJ2-4; 8 positions agree with TRBD1. CDR3 length equals 13 residues. Per germline, CDR1 SGHTA and CDR2 FQGNSA. With V trimmed by 4 bases and J by 6 bases, 2 bases remained unmatched. This CDR3 is CASSSDRGNIQYF. The CDR3 nucleotides are TGTGCCAGCAGCTCAGACAGGGGAAACATTCAGTACTTC. The variable domain in full, completed from reference TRBV7-2 and TRBJ2-4, reads GAGVSQSPSNKVTEKGKDVELRCDPISGHTALYWYRQSLGQGLEFLIYFQGNSAPDKSGLPSDRFSAERTGGSVSTLTIQRTQQEDSAVYLCASSSDRGNIQYFGAGTRLSVL.

The chain joins TRBV11-3 to TRBJ2-3; 8 nucleotides match TRBD2. Germline CDR1 is SGHNT and CDR2 is YENEEA. This CDR3 region has 16 residues. V gave up 3 bases and J gave up 3 bases; unmatched junction bases: 8. CDR3 DNA: TGTGCCAGCAGCTTTGTCGGGAGGGCCAGTACAGATACGCAGTATTTT. It translates to CASSFVGRASTDTQYF.

This CDR3 reads CASMANRGNQPQHF. CDR3 in DNA: TGCGCCAGCATGGCTAACAGGGGTAATCAGCCCCAGCATTTT. This chain uses TRBV10-1 with TRBJ1-5, with 7 nucleotides matching TRBD1. V gave up 7 bases and J gave up 4 bases; unmatched junction bases: 7. Germline V gene lookup returns CDR1 WNHNN and CDR2 SYGVQD (reference sequence). The CDR3 sequence is 14 residues long.

In nucleotides, the CDR3 is TGTGCCAGCAGCCCAGGGGACAGATATAATTCACCCCTCCACTTT. Encoded protein: CASSPGDRYNSPLHF. The V and J genes are TRBV7-2 and TRBJ1-6; 7 bases fit TRBD1. Trimming cost V 5 bases and J 4 bases; bases outside gene matches: 5. The CDR3 sequence is 15 residues long. In germline, CDR1 is SGHTA, CDR2 FQGNSA.

This clone has just a few counts. The chain recombines TRBV9 with TRBJ2-5; maybe TRBD1 (6 bases). With 2 bases removed from V and 3 bases from J, the gap between germline ends came to 11 bases. The CDR3 has 14 residues. Germline loops: CDR1 SGDLS, CDR2 YYNGEE. CDR3 sequence: CASSVGDTEETQYF. CDR3 in DNA: TGTGCCAGCAGCGTGGGGGACACCGAAGAGACCCAGTACTTC.

This chain joins TRBV2 and TRBJ1-5, with 7 positions matching TRBD1. Trimming at V came to 6 bases and at J to 5 bases, leaving 10 bases not matched to a gene. The CDR3 runs to 15 residues. Per germline, CDR1 SNHLY and CDR2 FYNNEI. The CDR3 region has the DNA TGTGCCAGCAGAAGGGACAGTCTCAGGTATCAGCCCCAGCATTTT. It is translated as CASRRDSLRYQPQHF.

The chain is built from TRBV11-2 and TRBJ2-7; weak D call: TRBD2 (6 bases). The CDR3 is 17 amino acids. Germline assignment: CDR1 SGHAT and CDR2 FQNNGV. V was clipped by 0 bases and J by 0 bases, with 15 bases between them. The CDR3 bases are TGTGCCAGCAGCTTAGATCCGTATGGGAGGACCTCCTACGAGCAGTACTTC. Protein: CASSLDPYGRTSYEQYF.

This CDR3 is CASSTLRGPHEQYF. The DNA of the CDR3 is TGTGCCAGCAGCACCCTCAGGGGGCCGCATGAGCAGTACTTC. The chain is built from TRBV7-9 and TRBJ2-7, with 8 bases that match TRBD1. J gave up 7 bases and V 5 bases, and 10 bases lay outside the gene matches. The CDR3 length is 14 residues. Germline V gene lookup returns CDR1 SEHNR and CDR2 FQNEAQ (reference sequence).

The gene calls are TRBV29-1 and TRBJ1-2; D might be TRBD1 (5 bases). The CDR3 is 12 residues long. Germline assignment: CDR1 SQVTM and CDR2 ANQGSEA. Trimming took off 4 bases at V and 4 bases at J, with 10 bases between the two ends. This CDR3 is CSVVGGAYGYTF. The CDR3 region has the DNA TGCAGCGTTGTGGGAGGGGCCTATGGCTACACCTTC.

The genes are TRBV28 and TRBJ1-1, with TRBD1 as a possible D gene (5 bases). The CDR3 is 14 amino acids. The V gene's germline CDR1 is MDHEN and CDR2 SYDVKM. V was shortened by 6 bases and J by 5 bases, with 16 bases between the two germline ends. The CDR3 bases are TGTGCCAGCAGAGGCCCAGGGAAGGATACTGAAGCTTTCTTT. This codes for CASRGPGKDTEAFF.